These T cell receptor beta chains were read from a single sample in a study of blood T cell repertoires in COVID-19. Sequencing used immunoSEQ multiplex PCR; TCRdb keeps in-frame clones, though not all of them. The data hold 60,000 to 75,000 clones, with over 75% observed a single time. Specimen: peripheral blood. All receptors come from a human donor in a cohort sampled during active COVID-19. Each CDR3 is given with its conserved first and last residue. The order of the fields is V gene, clone size, J gene, D gene, CDR3 DNA, CDR3 protein. The D gene is left open where the match is weak. Part of the rows lack a size; the others show once, few, many or a class for expanded clones.

V gene: TRBV19
clone size: -
J gene: TRBJ2-3
D gene: TRBD2
CDR3 DNA: TGTGCCAGTAGGCACCCGGGACTAGCGGGAGCGGCAGATACGCAGTATTTT
CDR3 protein: CASRHPGLAGAADTQYF

V gene: TRBV5-6
clone size: -
J gene: TRBJ2-5
D gene: -
CDR3 DNA: TGTGCCAGCAGCTTGGCTAGCCAAGAGACCCAGTACTTC
CDR3 protein: CASSLASQETQYF

V gene: TRBV28
clone size: -
J gene: TRBJ1-5
D gene: -
CDR3 DNA: TGTGCCAGCAGTTTAGGGACCGCTCGGGGGCAGCCCCAGCATTTT
CDR3 protein: CASSLGTARGQPQHF

V gene: TRBV6-6
clone size: -
J gene: TRBJ1-2
D gene: TRBD1
CDR3 DNA: TGTGCCAGCAGCCGAGCGGACAGGAACGCTAACTATGGCTACACCTTC
CDR3 protein: CASSRADRNANYGYTF

V gene: TRBV5-4
clone size: -
J gene: TRBJ2-1
D gene: TRBD1
CDR3 DNA: TGTGCCAGCAGCTTGTTGGCCGGACAGGGAGACAATGAGCAGTTCTTC
CDR3 protein: CASSLLAGQGDNEQFF

V gene: TRBV7-2
clone size: -
J gene: TRBJ1-6
D gene: -
CDR3 DNA: TGTGCCAGCAGCTTAGAGGGCAGGGCGAATAGCCCCCTCCACTTT
CDR3 protein: CASSLEGRANSPLHF

V gene: TRBV9
clone size: once
J gene: TRBJ1-3
D gene: -
CDR3 DNA: TGTGCCAGCAATGTGGGACACTCTGGAAACACCATATATTTT
CDR3 protein: CASNVGHSGNTIYF

V gene: TRBV28
clone size: -
J gene: TRBJ1-4
D gene: -
CDR3 DNA: TGTGCCAGCAGTTTAGGGGTGGGGCATGAAAAACTGTTTTTT
CDR3 protein: CASSLGVGHEKLFF

V gene: TRBV2
clone size: -
J gene: TRBJ2-1
D gene: TRBD2
CDR3 DNA: TGTGCCAGCAGTCTAGCGGGGGCCACTGCAAATGAGCAGTTCTTC
CDR3 protein: CASSLAGATANEQFF

V gene: TRBV12-3/TRBV12-4
clone size: -
J gene: TRBJ1-1
D gene: TRBD1
CDR3 DNA: TGTGCCAGCAGCCCCGACAGGGATGAAGCTTTCTTT
CDR3 protein: CASSPDRDEAFF

V gene: TRBV5-1
clone size: -
J gene: TRBJ2-1
D gene: TRBD2
CDR3 DNA: TGCGCCAGCAGCGATGGGACTAGCTCCTACAATGAGCAGTTCTTC
CDR3 protein: CASSDGTSSYNEQFF

V gene: TRBV7-6
clone size: -
J gene: TRBJ1-4
D gene: -
CDR3 DNA: TGTGCCAGCAGCTTAAGGCAGGGGTTAAATGAAAAACTGTTTTTT
CDR3 protein: CASSLRQGLNEKLFF

V gene: TRBV19
clone size: -
J gene: TRBJ2-5
D gene: TRBD1
CDR3 DNA: TGTGCCAGTAGTATAGGGGGGACAGACCAAGAGACCCAGTACTTC
CDR3 protein: CASSIGGTDQETQYF

V gene: TRBV4-1
clone size: -
J gene: TRBJ1-6
D gene: -
CDR3 DNA: TGCGCCAGCAGGACTAGTCAGGGATCCTATAATTCACCCCTCCACTTT
CDR3 protein: CASRTSQGSYNSPLHF

V gene: TRBV6-5
clone size: -
J gene: TRBJ2-3
D gene: TRBD2
CDR3 DNA: TGTGCCAGCAGCCAATTCGGGACTAAAGGAGATACGCAGTATTTT
CDR3 protein: CASSQFGTKGDTQYF

V gene: TRBV19
clone size: -
J gene: TRBJ1-4
D gene: -
CDR3 DNA: TGTGCCAGTAGTGCGATCACCCGAGGCACTAATGAAAAACTGTTTTTT
CDR3 protein: CASSAITRGTNEKLFF